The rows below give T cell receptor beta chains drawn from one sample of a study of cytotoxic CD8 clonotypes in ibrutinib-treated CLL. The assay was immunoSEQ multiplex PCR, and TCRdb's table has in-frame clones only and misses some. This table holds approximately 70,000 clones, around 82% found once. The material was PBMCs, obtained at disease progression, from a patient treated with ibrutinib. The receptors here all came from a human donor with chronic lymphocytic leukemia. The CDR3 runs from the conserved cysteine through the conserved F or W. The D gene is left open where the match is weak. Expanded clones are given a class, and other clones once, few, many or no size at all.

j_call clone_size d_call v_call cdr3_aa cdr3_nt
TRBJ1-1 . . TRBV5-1 CASSRIAGAEAFF TGCGCCAGCAGCAGGATAGCGGGAGCTGAAGCTTTCTTT
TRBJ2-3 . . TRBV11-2 CASSLPGGDTQYF TGTGCCAGCAGCTTACCTGGCGGGGATACGCAGTATTTT
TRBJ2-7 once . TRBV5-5 CASSRDPADASYEQYF TGTGCCAGCAGCCGGGACCCAGCTGATGCCTCCTACGAGCAGTACTTC
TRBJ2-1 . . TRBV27 CASSLLGNEQFF TGTGCCAGCAGTTTGTTAGGCAATGAGCAGTTCTTC
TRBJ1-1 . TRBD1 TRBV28 CASNRPGQGQTEAFF TGTGCCAGCAACCGACCGGGACAGGGGCAAACTGAAGCTTTCTTT
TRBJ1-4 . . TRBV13 CASNQGNEKLFF TGTGCCAGCAACCAGGGGAATGAAAAACTGTTTTTT
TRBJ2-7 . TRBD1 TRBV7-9 CASSTGQGVEQYF TGTGCCAGCAGCACCGGACAGGGCGTCGAGCAGTACTTC
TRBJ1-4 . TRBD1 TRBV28 CASSSPPGQGYEKLFF TGTGCCAGCAGTTCACCCCCGGGACAGGGGTATGAAAAACTGTTTTTT
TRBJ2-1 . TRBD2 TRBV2 CASSWERGAFNEQFF TGTGCCAGCAGCTGGGAGCGGGGGGCTTTCAATGAGCAGTTCTTC
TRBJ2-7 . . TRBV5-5 CASSLPGTSSTRQYF TGTGCCAGCAGCTTGCCCGGAACATCCTCTACTCGGCAGTACTTC
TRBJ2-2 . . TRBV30 CAWNSGTNTGELFF TGTGCCTGGAATTCTGGGACTAACACCGGGGAGCTGTTTTTT
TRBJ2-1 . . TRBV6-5 CASKAMAGNEQFF TGTGCCAGCAAGGCCATGGCCGGCAATGAGCAGTTCTTC
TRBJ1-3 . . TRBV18 CASSPSEGSTIYF TGTGCCAGCTCACCATCTGAGGGGAGTACCATATATTTT
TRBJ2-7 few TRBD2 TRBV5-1 CASSWTSGNSYEQYF TGCGCCAGCAGCTGGACTAGCGGGAACTCCTACGAGCAGTACTTC
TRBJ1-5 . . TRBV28 CASSKNQLRGGQPQHF TGTGCCAGCAGCAAAAACCAATTACGGGGGGGTCAGCCCCAGCATTTT
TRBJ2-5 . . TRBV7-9 CASSFFRGLRETQYF TGTGCCAGCAGCTTCTTCAGGGGTCTGCGGGAGACCCAGTACTTC
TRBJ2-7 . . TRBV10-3 CAIMAGSSYEQYF TGTGCCATCATGGCGGGCAGTTCCTACGAGCAGTACTTC
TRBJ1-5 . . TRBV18 CASSPIPGGSGNQPQHF TGTGCCAGCTCACCAATACCGGGCGGGTCAGGCAATCAGCCCCAGCATTTT
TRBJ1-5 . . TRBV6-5 CASRRVSGLNQPQHF TGTGCCAGCAGGAGGGTATCAGGGCTCAATCAGCCCCAGCATTTT
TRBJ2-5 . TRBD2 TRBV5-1 CASSLVSGSQETQYF TGCGCCAGCAGCTTGGTGAGCGGGAGTCAAGAGACCCAGTACTTC
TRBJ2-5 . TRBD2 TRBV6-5 CASRWREGQETQYF TGTGCCAGTCGTTGGCGGGAGGGCCAAGAGACCCAGTACTTC
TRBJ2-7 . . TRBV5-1 CASSLDRRHYEQYF TGCGCCAGCAGCTTGGACCGCCGCCACTACGAGCAGTACTTC
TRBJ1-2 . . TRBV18 CASSLQGIHTF TGTGCCAGCTCACTCCAGGGGATACACACCTTC
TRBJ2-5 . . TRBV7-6 CASSFNLWETQYF TGTGCCAGCAGCTTCAATCTCTGGGAGACCCAGTACTTC
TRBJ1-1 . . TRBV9 CASSAREANTEAFF TGTGCCAGCAGCGCGAGGGAGGCGAACACTGAAGCTTTCTTT
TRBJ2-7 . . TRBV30 CAWSEGRAYEQYF TGTGCCTGGAGTGAGGGGAGAGCCTACGAGCAGTACTTC
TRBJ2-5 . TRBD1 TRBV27 CASRRGQGKTQYF TGTGCCAGCAGGAGGGGACAGGGGAAGACCCAGTACTTC
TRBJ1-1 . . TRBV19 CASSIASNTEAFF TGTGCCAGTAGTATAGCCAGTAACACTGAAGCTTTCTTT
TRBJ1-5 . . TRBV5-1 CASSFEGGGNQPQHF TGCGCCAGCAGCTTTGAGGGCGGGGGGAATCAGCCCCAGCATTTT
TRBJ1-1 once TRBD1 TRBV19 CASTLQGGNTEAFF TGTGCCAGTACGCTACAGGGGGGGAACACTGAAGCTTTCTTT
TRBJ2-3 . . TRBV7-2 CASSLRLGGTDTQYF TGTGCCAGCAGCTTACGGCTCGGCGGCACAGATACGCAGTATTTT
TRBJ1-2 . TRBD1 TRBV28 CASSWPGQVYGYTF TGTGCCAGCAGTTGGCCCGGACAGGTCTATGGCTACACCTTC
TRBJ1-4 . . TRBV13 CASSQDRRTNEKLFF TGTGCCAGCAGTCAGGATAGGCGGACTAATGAAAAACTGTTTTTT
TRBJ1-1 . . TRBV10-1 CASSETPGVGPVNTEAFF TGCGCCAGCAGTGAGACCCCGGGGGTAGGCCCGGTGAACACTGAAGCTTTCTTT
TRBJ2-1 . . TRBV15 CATSGRGSYNEQFF TGTGCCACCAGCGGCCGGGGCTCCTACAATGAGCAGTTCTTC
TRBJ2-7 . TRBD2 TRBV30 CAWSVRRTSGVRDEQYF TGTGCCTGGAGTGTACGACGAACTAGCGGGGTTCGGGACGAGCAGTACTTC
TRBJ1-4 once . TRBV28 CASSLSKALEKLFF TGTGCCAGCAGTTTATCGAAGGCGCTTGAAAAACTGTTTTTT
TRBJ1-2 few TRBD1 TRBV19 CASRIGQGRSGYTF TGTGCCAGTAGGATCGGACAGGGGCGATCTGGCTACACCTTC
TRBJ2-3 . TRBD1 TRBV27 CASSLSWTGRTDTQYF TGTGCCAGCAGTTTATCGTGGACAGGTCGGACAGATACGCAGTATTTT
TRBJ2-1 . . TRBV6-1 CASRNTGYNEQFF TGTGCCAGCAGAAATACAGGGTACAATGAGCAGTTCTTC
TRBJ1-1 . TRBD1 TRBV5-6 CASSSIRGFTEAFF TGTGCCAGCAGCTCGATCAGGGGGTTCACTGAAGCTTTCTTT
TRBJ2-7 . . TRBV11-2 CASSKFSGYEQYF TGTGCCAGCAGCAAATTTAGCGGCTACGAGCAGTACTTC
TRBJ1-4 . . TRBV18 CASSPGSTNEKLFF TGTGCCAGCTCACCAGGGTCCACTAATGAAAAACTGTTTTTT
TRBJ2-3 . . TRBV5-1 CASSQQGVGADTQYF TGCGCCAGCAGCCAACAGGGAGTCGGAGCAGATACGCAGTATTTT
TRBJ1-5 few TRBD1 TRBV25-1 CASSETGGWQPQHF TGTGCCAGCAGTGAAACAGGGGGATGGCAGCCCCAGCATTTT
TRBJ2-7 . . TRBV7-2 CASSSPPGRRSYEQYF TGTGCCAGCAGCTCCCCCCCGGGGCGCAGGTCCTACGAGCAGTACTTC
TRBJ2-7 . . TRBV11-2 CASSLGLLGGTYEQYF TGTGCCAGCAGCTTAGGTCTTTTGGGCGGTACCTACGAGCAGTACTTC
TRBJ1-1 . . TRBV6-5 CASSYSTGLVDTEAFF TGTGCCAGCAGTTACTCGACGGGGCTGGTGGACACTGAAGCTTTCTTT
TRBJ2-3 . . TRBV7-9 CASSLGSGGTSTDTQYF TGTGCCAGCAGCTTAGGTTCTGGCGGGACGAGCACAGATACGCAGTATTTT
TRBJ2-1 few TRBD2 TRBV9 CASSVRLAGGHNEQFF TGTGCCAGCAGCGTCCGACTAGCGGGAGGCCACAATGAGCAGTTCTTC
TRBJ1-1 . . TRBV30 CAWSRGADTEAFF TGTGCCTGGAGTAGGGGGGCGGACACTGAAGCTTTCTTT
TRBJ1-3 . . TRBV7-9 CASSPRQASSGNTIYF TGTGCCAGCAGCCCCAGACAGGCCTCCTCTGGAAACACCATATATTTT
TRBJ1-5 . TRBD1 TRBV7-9 CASSLARPGQGWNQPQHF TGTGCCAGCAGCTTAGCTAGACCGGGACAGGGCTGGAATCAGCCCCAGCATTTT
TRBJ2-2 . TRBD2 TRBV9 CASSPSGLAGMTGELFF TGTGCCAGCAGCCCCAGCGGACTAGCGGGTATGACCGGGGAGCTGTTTTTT
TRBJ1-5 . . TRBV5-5 CASSWSGGPQHF TGTGCCAGCAGCTGGTCAGGCGGGCCCCAGCATTTT